The T cell receptor (beta chain) described here comes from a study of identical twins. This clonotype was recorded a few times. The CDR3 contains 13 residues. V gave up 0 bases and J gave up 6 bases, with 5 bases separating them. Germline CDR1 and CDR2: SGHTA and FQGTGA. TCRdb ran MiXCR on the 5' RACE reads and lists one entry per CDR3 protein. The sample shows a few hundred thousand distinct CDR3 sequences, just under 9.5% of them seen only once. The sample was also linked to a second study, of yellow fever vaccine responses in identical twins.

The source of this sequence is a woman between 18 and 29 years old in good health. The sequenced sample consisted of CD8+ T cells sorted from blood. The genes are TRBV7-3 and TRBJ2-2; D may be TRBD1 (5 bases). The CDR3 DNA reads as TGTGCCAGCAGCTTAACAGGGGCCGGGGAGCTGTTTTTT. Its protein is CASSLTGAGELFF.